Sequencing of this T cell receptor beta chain was carried out in a study of radiotherapy plus CTLA-4 blockade in lung cancer. TCRdb keeps only in-frame clones here, not all; method: immunoSEQ multiplex PCR. The sample gives 70,000 to 95,000 clones, around 87% of which show up once; over 15% is in the top ten. Study conclusions and caveats: Early shifts in blood T cell clones, with interferon-beta, reportedly predicted response best. Tumor-derived TCR clones expanded in blood after radiotherapy plus ipilimumab.

CTLA-4 blockade with ipilimumab, together with focal radiation, was given to patients with chemo-refractory metastatic non-small-cell lung cancer. V shed 0 bases, J shed 7 bases, and the junction held 3 bases outside the gene matches. Germline V lookup: CDR1 ENHRY, CDR2 SYGVKD. This CDR3 is 14 amino acids long. About this clone itself: Its antigen is unidentified.

The TCR was taken from a human donor with non-small cell lung cancer that progressed on radiotherapy plus ipilimumab. The chain combines TRBV10-3 with TRBJ1-2, with 9 positions matching TRBD1. This specimen was peripheral blood, taken from a patient treated with radiotherapy plus ipilimumab. The CDR3 DNA sequence: TGTGCCATCAGTGAGTCCGGGACAGGGACTGGCTACACCTTC. It codes for CAISESGTGTGYTF.